This T cell receptor (beta chain) was recovered during a study of a mutant IDH1 vaccine in newly diagnosed glioma. Study-wide background: Antecedent treatment encompassed radiotherapy, temozolomide, or their combination; the majority received both.

Germline V gene data show CDR1 as SEHNR and CDR2 as FQNEAQ (reference sequence). J lost 4 bases, V lost 1 base, and 10 bases had no gene match. This CDR3 contains 17 residues. General study results and limits: Vaccination induced immune responses in 85% to 95% of patients.

Sequenced by immunoSEQ multiplex PCR; TCRdb stores in-frame clones only, minus some. The sample contains approximately 60,000 clones, more than 75% of which appear only once. Time point: week 23, last vaccination. In the vaccine, a single dose held 300 ug of the mutant IDH1 20-mer peptide, along with topical imiquimod. This clone was detected only once. Its antigen is unidentified. The sequenced sample was PBMCs, obtained from a glioma patient whose treatment included an IDH1 peptide vaccine. This TCR was recovered from a man aged 30 to 39 with glioma. This chain joins TRBV7-9 and TRBJ1-3, with 7 nucleotides matching TRBD1. CDR3 in amino acids: CASSLGGDSTFGNTIYF. CDR3 coding DNA: TGTGCCAGCAGCTTAGGTGGGGACAGCACATTCGGAAACACCATATATTTT.